The 27 T cell receptor beta chains presented below share a single source sample, sequenced in a study of cytomegalovirus exposure and HLA in healthy donors. PCR was performed using 60 Vbeta and 13 Jbeta primers. Method: immunoSEQ multiplex PCR; TCRdb's copy keeps in-frame clones and lacks some. Of roughly 160,000 clones listed, about three quarters were seen once; the top ten hold less than 1.6%. Source material: PBMCs. The receptors originated from a girl aged 5 to 17 in good health and CMV-seronegative.

CDR3 bases: TGTGCCAGCAGCTTAGTGGACAGGGTTATCGATTCACCCCTCCACTTT. Residues: CASSLVDRVIDSPLHF. The chain combines TRBV7-9 with TRBJ1-6; 8 nucleotides line up with TRBD1. The germline V gene has CDR1 SEHNR and CDR2 FQNEAQ (reference sequence). This CDR3 has 16 residues. Trimming removed 1 base from V and 8 bases from J; junction bases left unmatched: 7.

This chain joins TRBV11-1 and TRBJ2-1; 7 bases match TRBD1. Germline lookup yields CDR1 SGHAT and CDR2 FQDESV (reference sequence). The CDR3 is 16 amino acids. The V and J ends lost 5 bases and 0 bases, in that order; junction bases with no gene match: 7. The CDR3 protein is CASSQARGSSYNEQFF. CDR3 in DNA: TGTGCCAGCAGCCAAGCCAGGGGGAGCTCCTACAATGAGCAGTTCTTC.

V gene TRBV6-1 combines with J gene TRBJ1-5, with 8 nucleotides matching TRBD1. J gave up 4 bases and V 5 bases, and 4 bases lay outside the gene matches. The CDR3 extends over 14 amino acids. Germline V gives CDR1 MNHNS, CDR2 SASEGT. CDR3 sequence: CASSSGQGNQPQHF. As DNA, the CDR3 is TGTGCCAGCAGTAGTGGACAGGGTAATCAGCCCCAGCATTTT.

This chain links TRBV5-4 with TRBJ2-7; D possibly corresponds to TRBD1 (6 bases). The germline V gene has CDR1 SGHNT and CDR2 YYREEE (reference sequence). CDR3 length: 13 residues. V gave up 5 bases and J gave up 2 bases, with 11 bases separating them. As DNA, the CDR3 is TGTGCCAGCAGGATAGGGGGAACCTACGAGCAGTACTTC. It codes for CASRIGGTYEQYF.

With respect to this clone: Other DNA sequences within the sample encode an identical CDR3. The CDR3 is CASSFTGNTEAFF. The CDR3 nucleotides are TGTGCCAGCAGCTTTACGGGAAACACTGAAGCTTTCTTT. The V and J genes are TRBV11-2 and TRBJ1-1; D is uncertain. Germline lookup yields CDR1 SGHAT and CDR2 FQNNGV. CDR3 length: 13 residues. V was clipped by 3 bases and J by 2 bases, with 7 bases between them.

This clone was detected once. The gene calls are TRBV29-1 and TRBJ2-3; D is unclear. The germline V and J ends were trimmed by 1 base and 5 bases, with 13 bases remaining between them. In germline, CDR1 is SQVTM, CDR2 ANQGSEA. CDR3 length equals 14 residues. CDR3 bases: TGCAGCGTTGAAGGCACCTCTAGTGGAGATACGCAGTATTTT. It translates to CSVEGTSSGDTQYF.

The chain uses TRBV5-1 and TRBJ1-2, with TRBD1 identical over 7 bases. This CDR3 has 16 residues. Germline CDR1 reads SGHRS; CDR2 reads YFSETQ. Losses at the gene ends were 9 bases for V and 4 bases for J; bases not matched to a gene: 18. CDR3 sequence: CATSSGTAGGGYGYTF. CDR3 nucleotides: TGCGCCACCAGTTCCGGGACAGCCGGAGGCGGCTATGGCTACACCTTC.

The gene calls are TRBV5-8 and TRBJ1-5; D remains unclear. V lost 1 base to trimming and J lost 6 bases, with 8 bases between them. Per the germline V gene, CDR1 is SGHTS and CDR2 is YDEGEE. This CDR3 contains 13 residues. CDR3 DNA: TGTGCCAGCAGCTTGCTCGGGGTTCAGCCCCAGCATTTT. This sequence encodes CASSLLGVQPQHF.

The chain links TRBV6-5 to TRBJ2-5, with TRBD1 as a possible D gene (5 bases). Per the germline V gene, CDR1 is MNHEY and CDR2 is SVGAGI. V was cut by 3 bases and J by 6 bases, with 11 bases left in between. This CDR3 is built from 13 residues. Here the CDR3 DNA reads TGTGCCAGCAGTTATCAGGGTGCGAAGACCCAGTACTTC. Its protein is CASSYQGAKTQYF.

The chain couples TRBV6-5 to TRBJ2-5; 7 nucleotides align to TRBD2. J was trimmed by 4 bases and V by 4 bases; bases with no gene match: 12. CDR1 and CDR2 from the germline V gene are MNHEY and SVGAGI. This CDR3 has 16 residues. As DNA, the CDR3 is TGTGCCAGCAGTTCAGACGGGACTACGGGGGGAGAGACCCAGTACTTC. This gives the protein CASSSDGTTGGETQYF.

The rearrangement joins TRBV10-2 to TRBJ1-2; maybe TRBD1 (6 bases). This CDR3 spans 13 amino acids. The V gene's germline CDR1 is WSHSY and CDR2 SAAADI. Trimming took 4 bases from V and 2 from J, leaving 8 bases between them. The CDR3 loop is CASSADRNYGYTF. Written as DNA, the CDR3 is TGCGCCAGCAGTGCGGACAGAAACTATGGCTACACCTTC.

The CDR3 here is CASGPTGSPLHF. The CDR3 region has the DNA TGTGCTAGTGGCCCGACAGGTTCACCCCTCCACTTT. This rearrangement joins TRBV12-5 to TRBJ1-6; D perhaps matches TRBD1 (6 bases). Trimming shortened V by 6 bases and J by 9 bases, and 9 bases separated the two germline ends. The CDR3 totals 12 residues. The germline CDR1 and CDR2 sequences are LGHNT and FRNRAP.

This clone has more than one count but fewer than ten. The J gene is TRBJ2-7, the V gene TRBV19; tentatively, D is TRBD1 (5 bases). Germline assignment: CDR1 LNHDA and CDR2 SQIVND (reference sequence). The CDR3 length is 14 residues. Trimming stripped 1 base from V and 5 bases from J, with 12 bases between. DNA for the CDR3: TGTGCCAGTAGTATAGTAAGGGGAATGGACGAGCAGTACTTC. Translated, it gives CASSIVRGMDEQYF.

The chain has TRBV19 and TRBJ2-2; a weak D match, TRBD2 (5 bases). This CDR3 comprises 14 residues. Germline loops: CDR1 LNHDA, CDR2 SQIVND (reference sequence). V was trimmed by 4 bases and J by 6 bases, leaving 12 bases between them. The chain's CDR3 is CASSTGRGPGELFF. The CDR3 region has the DNA TGTGCCAGTAGTACGGGTCGGGGTCCCGGGGAGCTGTTTTTT.

The chain is built from TRBV9 and TRBJ2-3; the D gene is possibly TRBD2 (6 bases). CDR1 and CDR2 (germline): SGDLS, YYNGEE. The length of the CDR3 is 15 residues. V was cut by 0 bases and J by 3 bases, with 11 bases left in between. The CDR3 region is CASSVEGGGTDTQYF. In DNA, the CDR3 is TGTGCCAGCAGCGTAGAGGGTGGAGGGACAGATACGCAGTATTTT.

The chain joins TRBV30 to TRBJ2-7; TRBD2 matches at 7 bases. J lost 5 bases, V lost 0 bases, and 1 base had no gene match. The germline V gene has CDR1 GTSNPN and CDR2 SVGIG (reference sequence). The CDR3 is 12 amino acids. The CDR3 here is CAWSVRGDEQYF. The CDR3 DNA sequence: TGTGCCTGGAGTGTACGGGGGGACGAGCAGTACTTC.

In DNA form, the CDR3 reads TGTGCCAGTAAGGGGGCGGGGATGGAAGAGACCCAGTACTTC. It is translated as CASKGAGMEETQYF. The V call is TRBV19, the J call TRBJ2-5; possible D gene TRBD1, 7 bases. The CDR3 extends over 14 amino acids. Per the germline V gene, CDR1 is LNHDA and CDR2 is SQIVND (reference sequence). Trimming took off 7 bases at V and 3 bases at J, with 15 bases between the two ends.

V is TRBV7-8 and J is TRBJ1-1; D may be TRBD1 (6 bases). V shed 7 bases and J shed 5 bases, with 14 bases lying between them. Germline-derived CDR1 and CDR2 are SGHVS and FQNEAQ. CDR3 length: 13 amino acids. CDR3 coding DNA: TGTGCCAGCAACAGGGACCCGGGTACTGAAGCTTTCTTT. The encoded protein is CASNRDPGTEAFF.

The chain carries TRBV6-5 and TRBJ2-7; D gene ambiguous. CDR1 and CDR2 from the germline V gene are MNHEY and SVGAGI. The CDR3 has 15 amino acids. V dropped 6 bases and J dropped 4 bases, with 19 bases sitting between them. This CDR3 is CASSQDGGVVYEQYF. CDR3 coding DNA: TGTGCCAGCAGCCAAGACGGCGGTGTCGTTTACGAGCAGTACTTC.

This clone has just one count. The gene calls are TRBV27 and TRBJ2-2; perhaps TRBD2 as D (6 bases). Trimming removed 6 bases from V and 0 bases from J, with 11 bases in between. Germline CDR1 and CDR2: MNHEY and SMNVEV (reference sequence). The CDR3 has 15 amino acids. CDR3 nucleotides: TGTGCCAGCAGATCCGGGACTTCGAACACCGGGGAGCTGTTTTTT. Translating gives CASRSGTSNTGELFF.

V is TRBV7-2 and J is TRBJ2-1; D is perhaps TRBD1 (5 bases). V was cut by 1 base and J by 5 bases, with 6 bases left in between. The CDR3 sequence is 13 residues long. Germline V lookup: CDR1 SGHTA, CDR2 FQGNSA. As DNA, the CDR3 is TGTGCCAGCAGCTTAGGCAGGGACAATGAGCAGTTCTTC. This encodes CASSLGRDNEQFF.

The V and J genes are TRBV6-5 and TRBJ2-1; TRBD1 matches at 8 bases. The CDR3 runs 15 residues. Trimming removed 7 bases from V and 0 bases from J; junction bases left unmatched: 5. CDR1 MNHEY and CDR2 SVGAGI come from the germline V gene. The CDR3 here is CASNRGMSSYNEQFF. The DNA for the CDR3 is TGTGCCAGCAACAGGGGGATGAGCTCCTACAATGAGCAGTTCTTC.

The chain employs TRBV10-3 and TRBJ1-1; TRBD1 matches 9 bases. With V trimmed by 4 bases and J by 3 bases, 9 bases remained unmatched. Germline CDR1 reads ENHRY; CDR2 reads SYGVKD. The CDR3 is made up of 16 amino acids. DNA for the CDR3: TGTGCCATCAGTGGTCGGGACAGGGTGGAGGACACTGAAGCTTTCTTT. Translation gives CAISGRDRVEDTEAFF.

Only a few counts were recorded for this clone. Germline and junction disagree at one end, which may indicate a read error. This chain uses TRBV7-7 with TRBJ2-3; a possible D gene is TRBD2 (5 bases). Germline CDR1 reads SSHAT; CDR2 reads FNYEAQ (reference sequence). The CDR3 is 12 amino acids. DNA for the CDR3: TGTGCTAGCAGCCACCCGGGGAGTACGCAGTATTTT. This encodes CASSHPGSTQYF.

The rearrangement uses TRBV6-1 and TRBJ2-5; 8 bases match TRBD1. CDR3 size: 12 residues. Germline values: CDR1 MNHNS, CDR2 SASEGT. With V trimmed by 8 bases and J by 5 bases, 4 bases remained unmatched. The CDR3 here is CASLGQGETQYF. The CDR3 nucleotides read TGTGCCAGCCTCGGACAGGGCGAGACCCAGTACTTC.

V usage is TRBV4-1 and J usage is TRBJ1-4; 8 bases match TRBD1. Germline V gene data show CDR1 as MGHRA and CDR2 as YSYEKL. The CDR3 loop spans 16 amino acids. The V and J ends lost 4 bases and 0 bases, in that order; junction bases with no gene match: 4. This chain's CDR3 is CASSLGQGPTNEKLFF. The CDR3 DNA reads as TGCGCCAGCAGCCTTGGACAGGGACCAACTAATGAAAAACTGTTTTTT.

The chain combines TRBV5-6 with TRBJ1-2; a weak D match, TRBD1 (5 bases). The CDR3 sequence is 12 residues long. Germline assignment: CDR1 SGHDT and CDR2 YYEEEE. V lost 0 bases, J lost 7 bases, and 7 bases lay in between. CDR3 in DNA: TGTGCCAGCAGCTTGGTTGACAGTGGCTACACCTTC. The encoded protein is CASSLVDSGYTF.